Presented here are 16 T cell receptor beta chains from one specimen sequenced in a study of blood T cell repertoires in COVID-19. Assay used: immunoSEQ multiplex PCR; TCRdb lists only in-frame clones, some missing. Of about 170,000 clones listed, approximately 79% are singletons. The material sequenced was peripheral blood. The receptor source for this set is a woman older than 75 with acute or convalescent COVID-19.

The chain joins TRBV18 to TRBJ1-1; 8 positions match TRBD1. Germline trimming cut 3 bases from V and 2 bases from J; bases unmatched to any gene: 8. The CDR3 extends over 16 amino acids. Germline V lookup: CDR1 KGHSH, CDR2 LQKENI. The CDR3: CASSPLGQGANTEAFF. DNA of the CDR3: TGTGCCAGCTCACCCCTCGGACAGGGCGCTAACACTGAAGCTTTCTTT.

This rearrangement joins TRBV28 to TRBJ2-1; D might be TRBD1 (5 bases). The V gene lost 4 bases and the J gene lost 9 bases, with 10 bases spanning the gap. The CDR3 contains 12 residues. Germline V CDR1 and CDR2: MDHEN, SYDVKM. CDR3 protein: CASSSQGTEQFF. As DNA, the CDR3 is TGTGCCAGCAGTTCCCAGGGTACTGAGCAGTTCTTC.

This clone showed up just once. The rearrangement joins TRBV4-2 to TRBJ2-1; the match to TRBD2 covers 9 bases. Per germline, CDR1 LGHNA and CDR2 YNFKEQ. After removal of 0 bases from V and 7 bases from J, the junction contained 10 bases not matched to a gene. This CDR3 is built from 17 residues. CDR3 sequence reads: CASSQDLRLAGPNEQFF. CDR3 sequence (DNA): TGTGCCAGCAGCCAAGATTTGAGGCTAGCGGGACCGAATGAGCAGTTCTTC.

CDR3 sequence (DNA): TGTGCCAGCGGAGGGACGGTGGGGTCACCCCTCCACTTT. Its translation: CASGGTVGSPLHF. The V and J genes are TRBV6-6 and TRBJ1-6, with D maybe TRBD1 (5 bases). Deletions cut 8 bases from V and 10 bases from J, with 15 bases between. The CDR3 length is 13 residues. Germline assignment: CDR1 MNHNY and CDR2 SVGAGI (reference sequence).

This clone was seen a single time. V and J are TRBV7-3 and TRBJ1-2, with 8 bases aligning to TRBD1. The germline gives CDR1 SGHTA, CDR2 FQGTGA. The trim removed 5 bases at V and 5 bases at J, leaving 7 bases unmatched. The CDR3 extends over 14 amino acids. CDR3 sequence: CASSAGQGAYGYTF. The CDR3 bases are TGTGCCAGCAGCGCCGGACAGGGCGCGTATGGCTACACCTTC.

This clone was counted only a few times. The chain joins TRBV29-1 to TRBJ1-1; 9 bases fit TRBD1. This CDR3 spans 14 amino acids. Trimming removed 7 bases from V and 11 bases from J; junction bases left unmatched: 17. Per the germline V gene, CDR1 is SQVTM and CDR2 is ANQGSEA. The CDR3 region is CSAEGQGIIPVAFF. CDR3 coding DNA: TGCAGCGCCGAGGGACAGGGAATTATCCCGGTGGCTTTCTTT.

This clone was picked up a small number of times. The chain employs TRBV7-2 and TRBJ1-2; 7 bases match TRBD1. The CDR3 has 15 amino acids. Germline CDR1 is SGHTA and CDR2 is FQGNSA. The V gene end was trimmed by 1 base and the J gene end by 3 bases; junction bases not matched to a gene: 5. The CDR3 loop reads CASSLGRGMDYGYTF. In DNA, the CDR3 is TGTGCCAGCAGCTTAGGCAGGGGGATGGACTATGGCTACACCTTC.

V usage is TRBV7-9 and J usage is TRBJ2-1; 9 nucleotides align to TRBD2. Germline values: CDR1 SEHNR, CDR2 FQNEAQ (reference sequence). The CDR3 totals 16 residues. V dropped 2 bases and J dropped 2; count of bases not matched to a gene: 4. The CDR3 DNA is TGTGCCAGCAGCTTACTCGGCGGGAGGGCCTACAATGAGCAGTTCTTC. Encoded protein: CASSLLGGRAYNEQFF.

This clone was recorded only once. The chain employs TRBV10-3 and TRBJ2-2, with D perhaps TRBD1 (5 bases). Deletions cut 2 bases from V and 1 base from J, with 5 bases between. The CDR3 covers 14 residues. Germline lookup yields CDR1 ENHRY and CDR2 SYGVKD. The CDR3 nucleotides are TGTGCCATCAGTGAGGGACAGAACACCGGGGAGCTGTTTTTT. Its translation is CAISEGQNTGELFF.

This chain uses TRBV7-9 with TRBJ1-5; no clear D gene. This CDR3 region has 16 residues. CDR1 is SEHNR, CDR2 FQNEAQ, per germline (reference sequence). V was clipped by 1 base and J by 2 bases, with 12 bases between them. As DNA, the CDR3 is TGTGCCAGCAGCTTAGTGGGCACGGAGGGCAATCAGCCCCAGCATTTT. As protein: CASSLVGTEGNQPQHF.

V usage is TRBV2 and J usage is TRBJ2-1; possible D gene TRBD2, 6 bases. V was clipped by 6 bases and J by 8 bases, with 17 bases between them. The CDR3 covers 14 residues. CDR1 is SNHLY, CDR2 FYNNEI, per germline. This CDR3 is CASRALDWGDEQFF. CDR3 in DNA: TGTGCCAGCAGGGCACTGGACTGGGGGGATGAGCAGTTCTTC.

V and J are TRBV7-2 and TRBJ2-1; D is ambiguous. Looked up from germline, CDR1 is SGHTA and CDR2 is FQGNSA. V dropped 5 bases and J dropped 4 bases, with 3 bases sitting between them. The CDR3 has 11 residues. CDR3 bases: TGTGCCAGCAGCCCTTACAATGAGCAGTTCTTC. This encodes CASSPYNEQFF.

This rearrangement joins TRBV28 to TRBJ1-1, with TRBD1 as a possible D gene (5 bases). Germline V gives CDR1 MDHEN, CDR2 SYDVKM. The CDR3 has 14 amino acids. Trimming stripped 5 bases from V and 3 bases from J, with 13 bases between. The CDR3 coding sequence is TGTGCCAGCAGTGTTCAGGGCCGGGACACTGAAGCTTTCTTT. It specifies CASSVQGRDTEAFF.

The J gene is TRBJ2-1, the V gene TRBV4-2; 13 bases fit TRBD2. Germline V gene sequence: CDR1 LGHNA, CDR2 YNFKEQ. The CDR3 is 16 amino acids. Trimming at V came to 4 bases and at J to 5 bases, leaving 5 bases not matched to a gene. The CDR3 sequence: CASSLGLAGDHNEQFF. The CDR3 DNA reads as TGTGCCAGCAGCCTCGGACTAGCGGGAGACCACAATGAGCAGTTCTTC.

This clone was seen once. This rearrangement joins TRBV5-1 to TRBJ1-1, with TRBD1 matching 8 bases. Germline V gene sequence: CDR1 SGHRS, CDR2 YFSETQ. CDR3 size: 14 residues. V lost 4 bases and J lost 5; bases outside the gene matches: 7. The CDR3 DNA follows: TGCGCCAGCAGCAGCTCAGGGGGCGTTACTGAAGCTTTCTTT. Amino acid sequence: CASSSSGGVTEAFF.

The chain recombines TRBV18 with TRBJ1-2, with TRBD1 matching 7 bases. The CDR3 runs to 13 residues. Germline-derived CDR1 and CDR2 are KGHSH and LQKENI. J lost 6 bases, V lost 4 bases, and 5 bases had no gene match. CDR3 in amino acids: CASSQGQEDGYTF. In nucleotides, the CDR3 is TGTGCCAGCTCACAAGGACAGGAAGATGGCTACACCTTC.